This TCR beta chain was retrieved from a study of T cell responses to AZD1222 COVID-19 vaccine. Broader study findings: Clonal diversity was possibly underestimated; the donors were predominantly white British and more often female. All repertoire sampling was performed exclusively after the peak T cell response.

This CDR3 is built from 17 residues. Trimming removed 5 bases from V and 12 bases from J; junction bases left unmatched: 19. Germline V gene lookup returns CDR1 MNHEY and CDR2 SMNVEV (reference sequence). The data were produced by immunoSEQ multiplex PCR, yet TCRdb's version contains in-frame clones alone and is incomplete. The sample holds around 80,000 clones, under 90% seen once. Turning to this clone: Its antigen remains unknown.

Sequenced here: peripheral blood, sampled 28 days after the second AZD1222 dose. The rearrangement uses TRBV27 and TRBJ2-1; TRBD2 matches at 10 bases. This clonotype was obtained from an adult who received the AZD1222 COVID-19 vaccine. The CDR3 reads CASSLDPLAGELYGQFF. In DNA, the CDR3 is TGTGCCAGCAGTCTCGACCCTCTAGCGGGAGAACTTTACGGGCAGTTCTTC.